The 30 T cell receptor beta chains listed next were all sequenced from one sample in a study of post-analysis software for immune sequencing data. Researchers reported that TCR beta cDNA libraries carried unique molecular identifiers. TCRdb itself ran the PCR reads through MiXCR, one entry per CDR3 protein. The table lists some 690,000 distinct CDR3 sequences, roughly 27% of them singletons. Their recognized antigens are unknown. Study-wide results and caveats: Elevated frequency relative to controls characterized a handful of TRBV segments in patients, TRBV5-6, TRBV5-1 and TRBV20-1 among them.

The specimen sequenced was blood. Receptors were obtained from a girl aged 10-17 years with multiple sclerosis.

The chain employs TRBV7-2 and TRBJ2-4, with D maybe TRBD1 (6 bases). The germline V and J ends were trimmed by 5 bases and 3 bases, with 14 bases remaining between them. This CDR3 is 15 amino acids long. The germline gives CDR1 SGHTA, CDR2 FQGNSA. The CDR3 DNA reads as TGTGCCAGCAGCCCGTGGGCAGGGGACAAAAACATTCAGTACTTC. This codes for CASSPWAGDKNIQYF. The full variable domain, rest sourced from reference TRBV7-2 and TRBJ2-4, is GAGVSQSPSNKVTEKGKDVELRCDPISGHTALYWYRQSLGQGLEFLIYFQGNSAPDKSGLPSDRFSAERTGGSVSTLTIQRTQQEDSAVYLCASSPWAGDKNIQYFGAGTRLSVL.

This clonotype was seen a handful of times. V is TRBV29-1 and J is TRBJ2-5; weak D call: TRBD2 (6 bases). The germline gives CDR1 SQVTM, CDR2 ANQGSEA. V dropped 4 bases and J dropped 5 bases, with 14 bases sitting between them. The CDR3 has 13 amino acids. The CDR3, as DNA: TGCAGCGTTGTAGGGAGGAGGGCGGAGACCCAGTACTTC. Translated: CSVVGRRAETQYF. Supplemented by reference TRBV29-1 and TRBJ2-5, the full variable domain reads SAVISQKPSRDICQRGTSLTIQCQVDSQVTMMFWYRQQPGQSLTLIATANQGSEATYESGFVIDKFPISRPNLTFSTLTVSNMSPEDSSIYLCSVVGRRAETQYFGPGTRLLVL.

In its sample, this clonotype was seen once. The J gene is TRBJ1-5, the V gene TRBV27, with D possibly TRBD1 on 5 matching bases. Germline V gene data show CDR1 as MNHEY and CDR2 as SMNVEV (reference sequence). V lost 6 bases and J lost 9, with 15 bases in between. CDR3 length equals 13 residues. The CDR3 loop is CASRQAVGRPQHF. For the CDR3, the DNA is TGTGCCAGCAGACAGGCGGTTGGTAGGCCCCAGCATTTT.

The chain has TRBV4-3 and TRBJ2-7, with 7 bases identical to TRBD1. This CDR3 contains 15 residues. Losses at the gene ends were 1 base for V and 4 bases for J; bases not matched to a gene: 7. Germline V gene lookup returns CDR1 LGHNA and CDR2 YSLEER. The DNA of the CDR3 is TGCGCCAGCAGCCAAGTTAGAGGGGGCAGTTACGAGCAGTACTTC. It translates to CASSQVRGGSYEQYF.

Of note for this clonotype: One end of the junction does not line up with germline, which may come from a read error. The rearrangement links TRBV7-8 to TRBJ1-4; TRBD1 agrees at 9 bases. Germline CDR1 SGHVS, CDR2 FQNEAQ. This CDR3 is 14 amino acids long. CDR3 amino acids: CASRTDRGNEKRFF. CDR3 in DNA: TGTGCCAGCAGGACGGACAGGGGCAATGAAAAACGGTTTTTT.

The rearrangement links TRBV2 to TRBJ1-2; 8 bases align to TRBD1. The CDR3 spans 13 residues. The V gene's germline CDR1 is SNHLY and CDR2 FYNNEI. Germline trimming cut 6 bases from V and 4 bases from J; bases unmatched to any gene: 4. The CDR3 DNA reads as TGTGCCAGCAGGCAGGGGGCAAGCTATGGCTACACCTTC. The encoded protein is CASRQGASYGYTF.

Written as DNA, the CDR3 is TGTGCCAGCAGTTTAGTGTTTGGACAGGGCTACGAGCAGTACTTC. Translating it yields CASSLVFGQGYEQYF. The V gene is TRBV27, the J gene TRBJ2-7; 8 bases agree with TRBD1. This CDR3 has 15 amino acids. Germline V gene lookup returns CDR1 MNHEY and CDR2 SMNVEV (reference sequence). The V and J ends lost 2 bases and 3 bases, in that order; junction bases with no gene match: 6.

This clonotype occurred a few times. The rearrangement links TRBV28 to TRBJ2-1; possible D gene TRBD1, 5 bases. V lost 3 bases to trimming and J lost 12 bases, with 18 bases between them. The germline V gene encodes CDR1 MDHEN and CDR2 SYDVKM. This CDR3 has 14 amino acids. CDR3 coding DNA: TGTGCCAGCAGTTTGACGGCCGCACTTCAGGGGCAGTTCTTC. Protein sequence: CASSLTAALQGQFF.

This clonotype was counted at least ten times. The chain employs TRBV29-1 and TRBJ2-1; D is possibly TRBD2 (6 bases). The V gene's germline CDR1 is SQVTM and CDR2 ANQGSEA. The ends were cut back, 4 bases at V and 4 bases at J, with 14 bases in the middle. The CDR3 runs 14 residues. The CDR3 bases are TGCAGCGTTGTCCCCTGGGCGGGGTACAATGAGCAGTTCTTC. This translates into CSVVPWAGYNEQFF.

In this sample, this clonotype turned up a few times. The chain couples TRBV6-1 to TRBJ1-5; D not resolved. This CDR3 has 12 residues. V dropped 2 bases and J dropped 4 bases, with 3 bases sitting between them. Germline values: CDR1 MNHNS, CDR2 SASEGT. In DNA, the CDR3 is TGTGCCAGCAGTGAACTTAATCAGCCCCAGCATTTT. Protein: CASSELNQPQHF.

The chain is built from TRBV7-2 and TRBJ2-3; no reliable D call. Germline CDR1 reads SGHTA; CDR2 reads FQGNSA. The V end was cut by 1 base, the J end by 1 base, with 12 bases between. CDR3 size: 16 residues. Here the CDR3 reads CASSLVAAGRTDTQYF. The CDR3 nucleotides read TGTGCCAGCAGCTTAGTTGCGGCAGGTCGCACAGATACGCAGTATTTT.

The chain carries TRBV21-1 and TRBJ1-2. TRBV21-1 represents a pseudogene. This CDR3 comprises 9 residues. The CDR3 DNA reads TGTACAGCCACTTCTGGCTACACCTTC. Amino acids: CTATSGYTF.

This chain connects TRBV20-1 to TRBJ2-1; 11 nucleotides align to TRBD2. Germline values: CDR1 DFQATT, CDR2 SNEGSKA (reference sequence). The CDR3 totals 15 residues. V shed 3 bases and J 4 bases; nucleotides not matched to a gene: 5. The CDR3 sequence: CSASLAGGPYNEQFF. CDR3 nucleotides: TGCAGTGCTAGCCTAGCGGGAGGACCGTACAATGAGCAGTTCTTC.

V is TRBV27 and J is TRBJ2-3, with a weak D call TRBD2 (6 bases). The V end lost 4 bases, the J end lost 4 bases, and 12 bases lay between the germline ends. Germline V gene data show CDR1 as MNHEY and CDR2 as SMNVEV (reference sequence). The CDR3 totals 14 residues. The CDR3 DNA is TGTGCCAGCAGTTCAGTTGCTAGCGCAGATACGCAGTATTTT. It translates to CASSSVASADTQYF.

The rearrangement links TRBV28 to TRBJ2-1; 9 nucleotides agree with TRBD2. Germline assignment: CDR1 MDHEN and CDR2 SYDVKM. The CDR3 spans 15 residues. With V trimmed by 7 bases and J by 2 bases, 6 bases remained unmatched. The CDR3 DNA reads TGTGCCAGCAACCTTAGCGGGAGAGCCTACAATGAGCAGTTCTTC. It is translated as CASNLSGRAYNEQFF. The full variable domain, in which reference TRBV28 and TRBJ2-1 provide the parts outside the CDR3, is DVKVTQSSRYLVKRTGEKVFLECVQDMDHENMFWYRQDPGLGLRLIYFSYDVKMKEKGDIPEGYSVSREKKERFSLILESASTNQTSMYLCASNLSGRAYNEQFFGPGTRLTVL.

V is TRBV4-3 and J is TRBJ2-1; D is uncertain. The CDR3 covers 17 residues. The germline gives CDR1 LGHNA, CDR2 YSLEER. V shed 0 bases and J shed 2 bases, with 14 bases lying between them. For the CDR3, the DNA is TGCGCCAGCAGCCAAGATCTGGAAGCGACTCCCTACAATGAGCAGTTCTTC. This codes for CASSQDLEATPYNEQFF.

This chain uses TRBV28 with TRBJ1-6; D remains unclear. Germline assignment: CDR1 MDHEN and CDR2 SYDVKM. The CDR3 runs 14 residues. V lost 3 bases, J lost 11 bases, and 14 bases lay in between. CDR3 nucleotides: TGTGCCAGCAGTTTTAATATGCTAGGACCACCCCTCCACTTT. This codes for CASSFNMLGPPLHF. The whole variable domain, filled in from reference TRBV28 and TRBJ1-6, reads DVKVTQSSRYLVKRTGEKVFLECVQDMDHENMFWYRQDPGLGLRLIYFSYDVKMKEKGDIPEGYSVSREKKERFSLILESASTNQTSMYLCASSFNMLGPPLHFGNGTRLTVT.

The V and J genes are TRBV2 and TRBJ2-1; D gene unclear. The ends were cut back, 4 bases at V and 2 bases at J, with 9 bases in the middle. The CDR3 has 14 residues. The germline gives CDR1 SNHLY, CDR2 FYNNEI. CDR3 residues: CASSVKRPYNEQFF. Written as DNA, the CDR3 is TGTGCCAGCAGTGTAAAGCGACCCTACAATGAGCAGTTCTTC.

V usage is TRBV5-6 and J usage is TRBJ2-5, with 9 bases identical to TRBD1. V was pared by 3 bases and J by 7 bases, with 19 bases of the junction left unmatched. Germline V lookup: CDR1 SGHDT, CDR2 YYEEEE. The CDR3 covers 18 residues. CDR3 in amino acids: CASSWGVPGQGSGGTQYF. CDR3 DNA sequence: TGTGCCAGCAGCTGGGGCGTCCCGGGACAGGGATCCGGAGGGACCCAGTACTTC.

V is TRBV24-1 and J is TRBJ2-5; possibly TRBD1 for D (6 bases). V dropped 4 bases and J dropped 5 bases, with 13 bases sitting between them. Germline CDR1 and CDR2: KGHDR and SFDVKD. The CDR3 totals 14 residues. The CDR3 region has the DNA TGTGCCACCAGTGAAGAGACAGGATTGGAGACCCAGTACTTC. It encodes CATSEETGLETQYF.

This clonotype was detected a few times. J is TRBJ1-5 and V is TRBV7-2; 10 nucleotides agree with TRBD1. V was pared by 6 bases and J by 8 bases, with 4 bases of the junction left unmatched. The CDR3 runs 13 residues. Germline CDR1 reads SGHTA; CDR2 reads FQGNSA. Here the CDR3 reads CASSWTGGEPQHF. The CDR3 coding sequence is TGTGCCAGCAGTTGGACAGGGGGTGAGCCCCAGCATTTT.

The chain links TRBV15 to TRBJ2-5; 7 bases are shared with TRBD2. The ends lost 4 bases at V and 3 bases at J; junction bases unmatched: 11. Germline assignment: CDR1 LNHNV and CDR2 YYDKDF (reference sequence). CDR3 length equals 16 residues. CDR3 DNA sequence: TGTGCCACCAGCACCGCCCTAGCGGAGGTGGAAGAGACCCAGTACTTC. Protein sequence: CATSTALAEVEETQYF.

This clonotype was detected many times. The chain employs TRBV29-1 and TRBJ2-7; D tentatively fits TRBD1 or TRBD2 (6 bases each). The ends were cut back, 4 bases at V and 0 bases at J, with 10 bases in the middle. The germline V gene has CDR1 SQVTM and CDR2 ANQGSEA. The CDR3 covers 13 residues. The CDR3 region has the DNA TGCAGCGTTGGAGGGGGGACCTCCTACGAGCAGTACTTC. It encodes CSVGGGTSYEQYF.

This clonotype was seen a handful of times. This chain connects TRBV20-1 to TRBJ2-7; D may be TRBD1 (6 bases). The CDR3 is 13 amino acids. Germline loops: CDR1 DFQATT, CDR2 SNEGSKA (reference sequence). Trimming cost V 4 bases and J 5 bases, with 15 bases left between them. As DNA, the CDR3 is TGCAGTGCTAACAGGGATTCGGGCAACGAGCAGTACTTC. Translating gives CSANRDSGNEQYF.

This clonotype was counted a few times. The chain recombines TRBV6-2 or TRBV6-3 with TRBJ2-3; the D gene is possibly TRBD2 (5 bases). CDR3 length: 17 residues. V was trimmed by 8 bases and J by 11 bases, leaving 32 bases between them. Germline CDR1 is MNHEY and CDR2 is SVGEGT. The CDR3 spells CASGTTTPGGRRLGQYF. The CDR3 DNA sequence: TGTGCCAGCGGTACCACCACTCCAGGAGGCAGACGACTGGGGCAGTATTTT.

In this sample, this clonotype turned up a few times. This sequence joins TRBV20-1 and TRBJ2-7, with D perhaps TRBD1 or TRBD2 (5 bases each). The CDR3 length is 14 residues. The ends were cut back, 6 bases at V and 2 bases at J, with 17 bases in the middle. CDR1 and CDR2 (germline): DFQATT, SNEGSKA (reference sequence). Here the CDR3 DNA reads TGCAGTGCGGAAACCGGGACGGGCCCCTACGAGCAGTACTTC. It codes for CSAETGTGPYEQYF.

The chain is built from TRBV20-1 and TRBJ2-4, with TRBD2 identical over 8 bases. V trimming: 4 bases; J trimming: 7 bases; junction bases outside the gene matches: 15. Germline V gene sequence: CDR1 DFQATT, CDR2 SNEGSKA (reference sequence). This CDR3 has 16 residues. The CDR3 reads CSATFRTGGRSNIQYF. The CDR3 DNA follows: TGCAGTGCTACCTTCCGGACTGGCGGGAGGTCGAACATTCAGTACTTC.

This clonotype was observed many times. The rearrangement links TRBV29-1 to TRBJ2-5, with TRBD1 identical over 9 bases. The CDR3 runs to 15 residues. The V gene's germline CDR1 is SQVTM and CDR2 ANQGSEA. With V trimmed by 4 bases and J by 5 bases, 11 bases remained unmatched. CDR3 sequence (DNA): TGCAGCGTTGGAGAGGGACAGGGAGGACCGGAGACCCAGTACTTC. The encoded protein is CSVGEGQGGPETQYF.

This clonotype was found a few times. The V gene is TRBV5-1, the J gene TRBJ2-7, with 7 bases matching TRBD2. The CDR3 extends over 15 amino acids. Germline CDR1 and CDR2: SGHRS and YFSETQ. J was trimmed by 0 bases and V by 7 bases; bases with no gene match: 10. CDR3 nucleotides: TGCGCCAGCGGTCGGAGGACTAGGAGCTCCTACGAGCAGTACTTC. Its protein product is CASGRRTRSSYEQYF.

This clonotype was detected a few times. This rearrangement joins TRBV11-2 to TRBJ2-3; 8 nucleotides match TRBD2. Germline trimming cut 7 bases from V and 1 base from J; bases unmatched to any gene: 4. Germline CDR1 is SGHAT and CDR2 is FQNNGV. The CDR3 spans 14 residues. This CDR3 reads CASNPTSGTDTQYF. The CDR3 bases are TGTGCCAGCAACCCGACTAGCGGCACAGATACGCAGTATTTT.